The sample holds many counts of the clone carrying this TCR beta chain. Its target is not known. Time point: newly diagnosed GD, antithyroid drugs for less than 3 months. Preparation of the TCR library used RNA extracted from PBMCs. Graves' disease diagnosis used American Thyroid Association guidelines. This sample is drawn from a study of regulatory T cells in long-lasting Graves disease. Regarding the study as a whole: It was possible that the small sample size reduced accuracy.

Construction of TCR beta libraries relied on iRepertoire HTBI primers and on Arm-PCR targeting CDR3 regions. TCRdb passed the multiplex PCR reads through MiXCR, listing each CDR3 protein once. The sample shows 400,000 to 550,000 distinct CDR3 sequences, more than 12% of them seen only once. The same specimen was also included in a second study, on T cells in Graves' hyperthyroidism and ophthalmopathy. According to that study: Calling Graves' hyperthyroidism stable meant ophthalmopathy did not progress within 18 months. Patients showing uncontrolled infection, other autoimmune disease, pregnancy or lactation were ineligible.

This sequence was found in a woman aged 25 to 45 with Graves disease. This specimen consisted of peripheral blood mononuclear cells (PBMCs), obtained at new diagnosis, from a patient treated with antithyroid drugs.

CDR3 protein: CASSQVSGSDTDTQYF. The DNA of the CDR3 is TGCGCCAGCAGCCAAGTTAGCGGGAGTGACACAGATACGCAGTATTTT. The chain recombines TRBV4-1 with TRBJ2-3; 9 bases line up with TRBD2. CDR3 size: 16 residues. With V trimmed by 1 base and J by 2 bases, 4 bases remained unmatched. Germline V lookup: CDR1 MGHRA, CDR2 YSYEKL.